This is a list of T cell receptor beta chains from one sample in a study of CD4 T cells in relation to SARS-CoV-2 and coronaviruses. Clones were sequenced by immunoSEQ multiplex PCR, and TCRdb holds only the in-frame ones, with some missing. This sample carries about 22,000 clones, around four fifths of them seen once, and the ten largest clones take around 17%. Which antigens these TCRs recognize remains unknown. Sequences were obtained from CD4+ T cells from PBMCs, cultured in vitro. All receptors derive from a human donor in good health. Both conserved end residues are part of each CDR3. A D gene is named only where the DNA matches it firmly. Clone size is given for some rows only: seen once, a few or many times, or a class if the clone is expanded.

V gene,J gene,D gene,clone size,CDR3 protein,CDR3 DNA
TRBV12-3/TRBV12-4,TRBJ1-2,TRBD1,-,CASAGTAYGYTF,TGTGCCAGCGCTGGGACAGCCTATGGCTACACCTTC
TRBV20-1,TRBJ1-2,-,large,CSARGIGGYTF,TGCAGTGCTAGAGGGATAGGCGGCTACACCTTC
TRBV7-2,TRBJ2-2,TRBD2,-,CASSLEGGSVTGELFF,TGTGCCAGCAGCTTAGAGGGCGGGAGTGTGACCGGGGAGCTGTTTTTT
TRBV3-1/TRBV3-2,TRBJ2-3,-,-,CASRHTDTQYF,TGTGCCAGCAGACACACAGATACGCAGTATTTT
TRBV18,TRBJ1-5,-,few,CASSPPQDTSGNQPQHF,TGTGCCAGCTCACCACCTCAAGACACCTCAGGGAATCAGCCCCAGCATTTT
TRBV6-5,TRBJ1-1,TRBD1,-,CASSKQTGLTEAFF,TGTGCCAGCAGTAAACAGACAGGGCTCACTGAAGCTTTCTTT
TRBV30,TRBJ2-1,TRBD2,-,CAWMRKGLAGGEQFF,TGTGCCTGGATGCGAAAGGGACTAGCGGGAGGCGAGCAGTTCTTC
TRBV19,TRBJ2-3,-,-,CASSRGRADTQYF,TGTGCCAGTAGTCGTGGGAGAGCTGATACGCAGTATTTT
TRBV9,TRBJ1-1,TRBD1,few,CASSETQGVGAEAFF,TGTGCCAGCAGCGAAACACAGGGGGTCGGAGCTGAAGCTTTCTTT
TRBV27,TRBJ1-1,-,-,CASSSDRSPNTEAFF,TGTGCCAGCAGTTCAGACAGGTCTCCGAACACTGAAGCTTTCTTT
TRBV4-2,TRBJ1-2,-,-,CASSPTTVYGYTF,TGTGCCAGCAGCCCGACGACAGTCTATGGCTACACCTTC
TRBV14,TRBJ2-3,-,-,CASSQARGRMGTTDTQYF,TGTGCCAGCAGCCAGGCGCGTGGGAGAATGGGGACCACAGATACGCAGTATTTT
TRBV11-2,TRBJ2-3,-,-,CASSLVTDTQYF,TGTGCCAGCAGCTTAGTAACAGATACGCAGTATTTT
TRBV19,TRBJ2-2,TRBD1,-,CASTTGQFTGELFF,TGTGCCAGTACTACGGGACAGTTCACCGGGGAGCTGTTTTTT
TRBV7-8,TRBJ2-6,TRBD1,-,CASQTPGQLRQANVLTF,TGTGCCAGCCAAACCCCGGGACAGCTAAGGCAGGCCAACGTCCTGACTTTC
TRBV28,TRBJ1-5,TRBD1,-,CASSLGQGGNQPQHF,TGTGCCAGCAGTCTCGGACAGGGAGGCAATCAGCCCCAGCATTTT
TRBV7-6,TRBJ1-4,TRBD1,-,CASSLAVQGAGEKLFF,TGTGCCAGCAGCTTAGCAGTACAGGGGGCCGGTGAAAAACTGTTTTTT
TRBV9,TRBJ2-1,TRBD2,-,CASSVEGRVEYNEQFF,TGTGCCAGCAGCGTAGAAGGGAGGGTTGAGTACAATGAGCAGTTCTTC
TRBV12-3/TRBV12-4,TRBJ2-1,-,-,CASSTYNEQFF,TGTGCCAGCAGCACCTACAATGAGCAGTTCTTC
TRBV18,TRBJ2-7,-,-,CASSPRGGQSSYEQYF,TGTGCCAGCTCACCTCGGGGGGGACAGAGCTCCTACGAGCAGTACTTC
TRBV15,TRBJ1-2,TRBD1,-,CATSRDRQGIGYTF,TGTGCCACCAGCAGAGATAGACAGGGGATTGGCTACACCTTC
TRBV3-1/TRBV3-2,TRBJ1-1,TRBD1,-,CASSQSNRGEAFF,TGTGCCAGCAGCCAATCGAACAGGGGTGAAGCTTTCTTT
TRBV19,TRBJ2-2,-,once,CASSVGQTNTGELFF,TGTGCCAGTAGCGTTGGTCAGACAAACACCGGGGAGCTGTTTTTT
TRBV24-1,TRBJ2-7,TRBD2,-,CATSDYGLAGYEQYF,TGTGCCACCAGTGATTATGGACTAGCGGGCTACGAGCAGTACTTC
TRBV25-1,TRBJ1-1,-,-,CASSDPTEAFF,TGTGCCAGCAGTGATCCCACTGAAGCTTTCTTT
TRBV2,TRBJ1-2,-,-,CASTRRRGARGTF,TGTGCCAGCACCCGTCGGAGGGGGGCGCGGGGCACCTTC
TRBV28,TRBJ2-7,TRBD2,-,CASSLKTSDEQYF,TGTGCCAGCAGTTTAAAGACTAGCGACGAGCAGTACTTC
TRBV24-1,TRBJ2-1,TRBD1,-,CATSDVAGQGHNEQFF,TGTGCCACCAGTGATGTTGCAGGACAGGGACACAATGAGCAGTTCTTC
TRBV28,TRBJ2-3,-,-,CASSFTGRTDTQYF,TGTGCCAGCAGTTTCACAGGGAGGACAGATACGCAGTATTTT
TRBV19,TRBJ2-2,-,-,CASSIWGTRNTGELFF,TGTGCCAGTAGTATATGGGGGACACGGAACACCGGGGAGCTGTTTTTT
TRBV5-4,TRBJ2-7,-,few,CASSLQPISYEQYF,TGTGCCAGCAGCTTGCAACCAATCTCCTACGAGCAGTACTTC
TRBV11-3,TRBJ2-3,TRBD1,-,CASSVPGQGTQYF,TGTGCCAGCAGCGTGCCGGGACAGGGGACGCAGTATTTT
TRBV18,TRBJ2-5,-,-,CASSPGGGQETQYF,TGTGCCAGCTCACCAGGGGGCGGGCAAGAGACCCAGTACTTC
TRBV10-3,TRBJ2-7,TRBD2,-,CATPQRQREAYEQYF,TGTGCCACCCCCCAGAGGCAGCGGGAAGCCTACGAGCAGTACTTC
TRBV7-9,TRBJ2-1,TRBD2,-,CASSLLAGGPNEQFF,TGTGCCAGCAGCTTACTAGCGGGAGGGCCTAATGAGCAGTTCTTC
TRBV2,TRBJ2-7,-,-,CASSDLGDFYEQYF,TGTGCCAGCAGTGACCTCGGGGATTTCTACGAGCAGTACTTC
TRBV2,TRBJ2-7,-,-,CASTRDSYEQYF,TGTGCCAGCACCAGGGACTCCTACGAGCAGTACTTC
TRBV19,TRBJ1-1,-,-,CASSFLNTEAFF,TGTGCCAGTAGTTTTTTGAACACTGAAGCTTTCTTT
TRBV12-5,TRBJ2-7,TRBD1,-,CASGPGQGYYEQYF,TGTGCTAGTGGTCCGGGACAGGGTTACTACGAGCAGTACTTC
TRBV5-5,TRBJ2-7,-,-,CASSSGPARDEQYF,TGTGCCAGCAGCTCAGGACCGGCTCGGGACGAGCAGTACTTC
TRBV19,TRBJ2-3,-,-,CASTTRRRGVGGTDTQYF,TGTGCCAGTACGACACGACGGCGGGGAGTTGGAGGCACAGATACGCAGTATTTT